A single TCR beta chain is shown here with its context. Its antigen is currently unknown. Losses at the gene ends were 0 bases for V and 4 bases for J; bases not matched to a gene: 2. Germline V lookup: CDR1 MNHEY, CDR2 SMNVEV (reference sequence). This CDR3 has 14 residues. Documented treatment: oral pan-JAK inhibitor, 5-10 mg twice daily. Investigators isolated RNA and reverse transcribed it into cDNA to act as the sequencing template. TCRdb keeps only in-frame clones here, not all; method: immunoSEQ multiplex PCR. The sample lists under 200,000 clones, less than 80% occurring once. The entry originates in a study of CD8+ T cells in alopecia areata. The overall study: The study gave treated patients oral tofacitinib at 5 to 10 mg twice daily.

Points from the study as a whole: Many expanded lesional clones remained in scalp and blood on tofacitinib. Especially in alopecia totalis/universalis, lesional scalp showed greater clonality than normal scalp did. Sequencing of scalp samples also includes resident alphabeta T cells from normal skin.

The input for sequencing was CD4+ T cells sorted from blood, taken at week 24, from a patient treated with tofacitinib. The chain links TRBV27 to TRBJ1-1; TRBD1 matches 7 bases. This receptor was obtained from a human donor with alopecia areata. The CDR3 protein is CASSLSPGGTEAFF. CDR3 bases: TGTGCCAGCAGTTTATCGCCAGGGGGCACTGAAGCTTTCTTT.